What follows are 12 T cell receptor beta chains derived from one specimen sequenced in a study of shared clonotypes between healthy human individuals. The repertoire was sequenced with immunoSEQ multiplex PCR; TCRdb's copy has only in-frame clones and lacks some. The data show about 750,000 clones, 92% seen once. Selected positively for CCR7 and CD45RO-negative, naive CD8 cells excluded terminally differentiated effector memory CD45RA+ cells. The source material was naive CD8+ T cells sorted from blood. The source of these receptors is a man in his thirties or forties in good health.

The J gene is TRBJ1-2, the V gene TRBV15; 8 nucleotides match TRBD1. This CDR3 has 13 amino acids. Germline CDR1 reads LNHNV; CDR2 reads YYDKDF (reference sequence). V was clipped by 7 bases and J by 2 bases; unmatched bases: 3. CDR3 coding DNA: TGTGCCACCACAGGGGGCGCGAACTATGGCTACACCTTC. Translating it yields CATTGGANYGYTF.

CDR3 sequence: CAISDRLLTGALQAEAFF. In DNA, the CDR3 is TGTGCCATCAGTGATAGACTACTAACGGGAGCGCTTCAGGCTGAAGCTTTCTTT. The chain joins TRBV10-3 to TRBJ1-1; no clear D. V lost 3 bases and J lost 6, with 26 bases in between. Germline V gene data show CDR1 as ENHRY and CDR2 as SYGVKD. CDR3 length: 18 residues.

The chain has TRBV19 and TRBJ1-5; D remains ambiguous. Germline V lookup: CDR1 LNHDA, CDR2 SQIVND (reference sequence). The CDR3 consists of 15 residues. V was cut by 6 bases and J by 0 bases, with 12 bases left in between. CDR3 nucleotides: TGTGCCAGTAGAATCGGCCAGAATAGCAATCAGCCCCAGCATTTT. Protein sequence: CASRIGQNSNQPQHF.

The rearrangement joins TRBV14 to TRBJ2-1, with TRBD2 matching 9 bases. The trim removed 4 bases at V and 7 bases at J, leaving 8 bases unmatched. The CDR3 is made up of 15 amino acids. The germline V gene has CDR1 SGHDN and CDR2 FVKESK. CDR3 nucleotide sequence: TGTGCCAGCAGCCCCGGGACTAGCCGAGATAATGAGCAGTTCTTC. Translation gives CASSPGTSRDNEQFF.

The chain uses TRBV27 and TRBJ2-7, with D hard to call. The germline CDR1 and CDR2 sequences are MNHEY and SMNVEV (reference sequence). The CDR3 spans 13 residues. Trimming left V 3 bases short and J 7 bases short, with 13 bases between. The CDR3 sequence is CASSFDISGEQYF. The DNA for the CDR3 is TGTGCCAGCAGTTTTGATATTTCTGGGGAGCAGTACTTC.

This chain uses TRBV4-3 with TRBJ1-2, with D maybe TRBD1 (6 bases). The V gene's germline CDR1 is LGHNA and CDR2 YSLEER. The CDR3 contains 17 residues. Trimming took off 1 base at V and 3 bases at J, with 18 bases between the two ends. In nucleotides, the CDR3 is TGCGCCAGCAGCCAAGCCAGGGGACTCCCAGGAGACTATGGCTACACCTTC. This gives the protein CASSQARGLPGDYGYTF.

The V call is TRBV27, the J call TRBJ1-4; a possible D gene is TRBD1 (6 bases). The V end lost 8 bases, the J end lost 4 bases, and 17 bases lay between the germline ends. This CDR3 region has 15 residues. Germline V gives CDR1 MNHEY, CDR2 SMNVEV (reference sequence). The CDR3 spells CASGPARGFNEKLFF. Here the CDR3 DNA reads TGTGCCAGCGGTCCGGCCAGGGGATTTAATGAAAAACTGTTTTTT.

The chain employs TRBV29-1 and TRBJ2-7; no definite D call. Germline CDR1 and CDR2: SQVTM and ANQGSEA. Trimming took 1 base from V and 2 from J, leaving 9 bases between them. This CDR3 is built from 13 residues. The CDR3 nucleotides read TGCAGCGTTGAAGTTGGATTTACCTACGAGCAGTACTTC. It codes for CSVEVGFTYEQYF.

This rearrangement joins TRBV5-6 to TRBJ1-1; the D gene is possibly TRBD1 (5 bases). V was trimmed by 6 bases and J by 1 base, leaving 10 bases between them. From germline, CDR1 is SGHDT and CDR2 YYEEEE. This CDR3 has 13 residues. The CDR3 region has the DNA TGTGCCAGCACCCTCGGGGGGAACACTGAAGCTTTCTTT. As protein: CASTLGGNTEAFF.

The V gene is TRBV7-2, the J gene TRBJ2-7; maybe TRBD2 (5 bases). Germline V CDR1 and CDR2: SGHTA, FQGNSA. The V end lost 5 bases, the J end lost 0 bases, and 11 bases lay between the germline ends. The CDR3 length is 14 residues. The DNA for the CDR3 is TGTGCCAGCAGCCCCCTAGGGAGCTCCTACGAGCAGTACTTC. Translation: CASSPLGSSYEQYF.

The rearrangement links TRBV27 to TRBJ2-1; D assignment may be TRBD1 or TRBD2 (5 bases each). The V and J ends lost 6 bases and 6 bases respectively, with 9 bases between them. This CDR3 spans 12 amino acids. Per the germline V gene, CDR1 is MNHEY and CDR2 is SMNVEV (reference sequence). This CDR3 is CASRMGVNEQFF. In DNA, the CDR3 is TGTGCCAGCAGGATGGGGGTCAATGAGCAGTTCTTC.

The chain is built from TRBV19 and TRBJ2-1; 10 bases are a match to TRBD1. CDR1 is LNHDA and CDR2 is SQIVND in the germline V gene (reference sequence). This CDR3 contains 19 residues. V shed 2 bases, J shed 2 bases, and the junction held 12 bases outside the gene matches. The DNA for the CDR3 is TGTGCCAGTAGTATACCGGGACAGGGGTACATCAGTACCTACAATGAGCAGTTCTTC. It is translated as CASSIPGQGYISTYNEQFF.